Listed below are T cell receptor beta chains from one sample, sequenced in a study of blood T cell repertoires in COVID-19. TCRdb's table, derived via immunoSEQ multiplex PCR, lists solely in-frame clones and lacks some. The data contain 150,000 to 200,000 clones, 81% of them seen just once; the ten biggest clones take up around 9.9%. What was sequenced was peripheral blood. Every receptor here comes from a human donor in a cohort sampled during active COVID-19. CDR3s include the opening cysteine and the closing phenylalanine or tryptophan. D genes are given only for firm matches. Some rows mark clone size as missing; the rest say once, few, many or name a class of expanded clone.

clone size: -; D gene: -; V gene: TRBV11-2; J gene: TRBJ1-3; CDR3 DNA: TGTGCCAGCAGCTTAGATATAAGGGGTTCGTCGGGAAACACCATATATTTT; CDR3 protein: CASSLDIRGSSGNTIYF
clone size: -; D gene: -; V gene: TRBV7-2; J gene: TRBJ2-7; CDR3 DNA: TGTGCCAGCAGCTTGCGTGGAGCCTACGAGCAGTACTTC; CDR3 protein: CASSLRGAYEQYF
clone size: -; D gene: TRBD2; V gene: TRBV3-1/TRBV3-2; J gene: TRBJ2-1; CDR3 DNA: TGTGCCAGCAGCCAAGAATCTCGGGCGGGAGAGCTGCGCAATGAGCAGTTCTTC; CDR3 protein: CASSQESRAGELRNEQFF
clone size: -; D gene: TRBD1; V gene: TRBV10-1; J gene: TRBJ2-2; CDR3 DNA: TGCGCCAGCAGTGAGTCCGGCCAGGGGGTGAACACCGGGGAGCTGTTTTTT; CDR3 protein: CASSESGQGVNTGELFF
clone size: -; D gene: -; V gene: TRBV15; J gene: TRBJ2-2; CDR3 DNA: TGTGCCACCAGCAGAGAGCTCGGGGGGCGGGGTACCGGGGAGCTGTTTTTT; CDR3 protein: CATSRELGGRGTGELFF
clone size: few; D gene: TRBD1; V gene: TRBV19; J gene: TRBJ1-2; CDR3 DNA: TGTGCCAGTAGTATGACAGGGAGTTCCTATGGCTACACCTTC; CDR3 protein: CASSMTGSSYGYTF
clone size: -; D gene: -; V gene: TRBV5-1; J gene: TRBJ2-1; CDR3 DNA: TGCGCCAGCAGCACCTTGGGGGGCGGGAGCCACAATGAGCAGTTCTTC; CDR3 protein: CASSTLGGGSHNEQFF
clone size: -; D gene: -; V gene: TRBV19; J gene: TRBJ1-5; CDR3 DNA: TGTGCCAGTAGTATGTGGAGGCATAGCAATCAGCCCCAGCATTTT; CDR3 protein: CASSMWRHSNQPQHF
clone size: -; D gene: -; V gene: TRBV29-1; J gene: TRBJ1-1; CDR3 DNA: TGCAGCGTTGAAGGTCGGAACACTGAAGCTTTCTTT; CDR3 protein: CSVEGRNTEAFF
clone size: -; D gene: TRBD2; V gene: TRBV6-5; J gene: TRBJ2-2; CDR3 DNA: TGTGCCAGCAGTCAGTCTAGCGGGAGAAGGGGGGAGCTGTTTTTT; CDR3 protein: CASSQSSGRRGELFF
clone size: -; D gene: TRBD1; V gene: TRBV2; J gene: TRBJ2-2; CDR3 DNA: TGTGCCAGCAGACTCAGGGGGCCGAACACCGGGGAGCTGTTTTTT; CDR3 protein: CASRLRGPNTGELFF
clone size: -; D gene: -; V gene: TRBV12-3/TRBV12-4; J gene: TRBJ2-7; CDR3 DNA: TGTGCCAGCAGTCCTCGACAGGCCCAGGAGCAGTACTTC; CDR3 protein: CASSPRQAQEQYF
clone size: -; D gene: -; V gene: TRBV2; J gene: TRBJ2-5; CDR3 DNA: TGTGCCAGCATCCTCGCCGGTTCTTGGACCCAGTACTTC; CDR3 protein: CASILAGSWTQYF
clone size: -; D gene: -; V gene: TRBV7-9; J gene: TRBJ2-4; CDR3 DNA: TGTGCCAGCAGCCCCGGACAGTCCTTAGCCAAAAACATTCAGTACTTC; CDR3 protein: CASSPGQSLAKNIQYF
clone size: -; D gene: TRBD1; V gene: TRBV19; J gene: TRBJ2-3; CDR3 DNA: TGTGCCAGTAGTAGCCGACAGGGACGAGGCGGAGATACGCAGTATTTT; CDR3 protein: CASSSRQGRGGDTQYF
clone size: -; D gene: TRBD1; V gene: TRBV6-1; J gene: TRBJ2-3; CDR3 DNA: TGTGCCAGCAGTGCGGCAAGGACAGGCGACTCAGATACGCAGTATTTT; CDR3 protein: CASSAARTGDSDTQYF
clone size: -; D gene: -; V gene: TRBV30; J gene: TRBJ1-4; CDR3 DNA: TGTGCCTGGAGCAATACAGGGAGTAATGAAAAACTGTTTTTT; CDR3 protein: CAWSNTGSNEKLFF
clone size: -; D gene: -; V gene: TRBV6-2/TRBV6-3; J gene: TRBJ2-7; CDR3 DNA: TGTGCCAGCAGTTACGACAGGTACGAGCAGTACTTC; CDR3 protein: CASSYDRYEQYF